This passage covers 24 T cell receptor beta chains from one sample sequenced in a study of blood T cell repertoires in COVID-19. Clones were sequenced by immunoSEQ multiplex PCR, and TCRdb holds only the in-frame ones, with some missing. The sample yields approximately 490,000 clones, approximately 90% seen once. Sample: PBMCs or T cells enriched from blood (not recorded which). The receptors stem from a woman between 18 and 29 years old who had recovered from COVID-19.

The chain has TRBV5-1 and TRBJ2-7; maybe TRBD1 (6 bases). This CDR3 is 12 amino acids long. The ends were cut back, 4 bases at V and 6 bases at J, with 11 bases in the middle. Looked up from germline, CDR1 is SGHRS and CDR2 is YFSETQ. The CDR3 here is CASSPVGAEQYF. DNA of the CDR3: TGCGCCAGCAGCCCAGTGGGGGCCGAGCAGTACTTC.

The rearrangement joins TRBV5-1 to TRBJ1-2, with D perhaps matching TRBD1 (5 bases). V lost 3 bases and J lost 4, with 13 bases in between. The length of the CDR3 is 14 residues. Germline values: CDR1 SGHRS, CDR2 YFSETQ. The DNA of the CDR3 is TGCGCCAGCAGCTATGGGGGAGGTAGCTATGGCTACACCTTC. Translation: CASSYGGGSYGYTF.

CDR3 bases: TGTGCCAGCAGCCCTAAGGGACAGTACTATGGCTACACCTTC. It is translated as CASSPKGQYYGYTF. The J gene is TRBJ1-2, the V gene TRBV5-6, with 7 bases identical to TRBD1. The CDR3 consists of 14 residues. With 4 bases clipped from V and 3 bases from J, the junction kept 6 bases outside the gene matches. CDR1 is SGHDT, CDR2 YYEEEE, per germline.

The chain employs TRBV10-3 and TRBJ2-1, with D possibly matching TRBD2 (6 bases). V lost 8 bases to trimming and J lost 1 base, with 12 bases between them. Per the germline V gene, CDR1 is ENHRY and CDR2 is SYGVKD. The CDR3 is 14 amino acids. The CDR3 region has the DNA TGTGCCATCTGTCCAGCGGGTTCCTACAATGAGCAGTTCTTC. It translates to CAICPAGSYNEQFF.

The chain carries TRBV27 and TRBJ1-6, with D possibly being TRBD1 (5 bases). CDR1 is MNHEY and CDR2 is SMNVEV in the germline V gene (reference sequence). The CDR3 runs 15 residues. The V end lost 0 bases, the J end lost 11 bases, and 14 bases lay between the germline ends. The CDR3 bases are TGTGCCAGCAGTTTATCCCCGGGGGTAGGAGCACCCCTCCACTTT. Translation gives CASSLSPGVGAPLHF.

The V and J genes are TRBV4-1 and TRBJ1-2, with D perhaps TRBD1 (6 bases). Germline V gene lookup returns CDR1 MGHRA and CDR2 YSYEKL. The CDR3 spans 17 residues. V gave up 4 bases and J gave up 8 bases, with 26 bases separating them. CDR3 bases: TGCGCCAGCAGCCTACGGGAGGAGGGGGGCGAATCGCGGGGCTACACCTTC. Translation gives CASSLREEGGESRGYTF.

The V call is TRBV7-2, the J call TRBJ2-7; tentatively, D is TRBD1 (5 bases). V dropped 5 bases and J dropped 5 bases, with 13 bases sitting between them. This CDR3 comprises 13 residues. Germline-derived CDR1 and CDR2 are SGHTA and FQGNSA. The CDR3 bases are TGTGCCAGCAGCCCCCCCGTAGGGGACGAGCAGTACTTC. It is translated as CASSPPVGDEQYF.

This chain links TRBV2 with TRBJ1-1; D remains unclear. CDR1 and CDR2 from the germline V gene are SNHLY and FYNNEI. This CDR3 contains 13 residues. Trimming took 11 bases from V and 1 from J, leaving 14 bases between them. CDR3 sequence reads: CAGRQGPNTEAFF. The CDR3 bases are TGTGCCGGGCGCCAAGGCCCGAACACTGAAGCTTTCTTT.

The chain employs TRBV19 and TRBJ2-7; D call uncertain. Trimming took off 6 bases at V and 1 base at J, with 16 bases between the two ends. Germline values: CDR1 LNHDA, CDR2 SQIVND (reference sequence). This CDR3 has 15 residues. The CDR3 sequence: CASRPKDWRSYEQYF. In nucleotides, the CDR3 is TGTGCCAGTAGACCCAAAGACTGGCGTTCCTACGAGCAGTACTTC.

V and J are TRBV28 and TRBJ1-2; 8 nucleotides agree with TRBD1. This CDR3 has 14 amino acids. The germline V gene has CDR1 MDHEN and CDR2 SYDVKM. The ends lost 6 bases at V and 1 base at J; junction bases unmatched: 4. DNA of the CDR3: TGTGCCAGCAGGGACAGGGAATTTAACTATGGCTACACCTTC. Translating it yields CASRDREFNYGYTF.

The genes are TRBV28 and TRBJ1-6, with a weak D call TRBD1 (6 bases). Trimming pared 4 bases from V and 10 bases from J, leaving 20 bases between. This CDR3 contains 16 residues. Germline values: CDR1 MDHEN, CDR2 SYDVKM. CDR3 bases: TGTGCCAGCAGTTCGGGAATGCAGGGGAAAGGCTCACCCCTCCACTTT. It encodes CASSSGMQGKGSPLHF. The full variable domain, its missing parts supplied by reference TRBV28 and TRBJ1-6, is DVKVTQSSRYLVKRTGEKVFLECVQDMDHENMFWYRQDPGLGLRLIYFSYDVKMKEKGDIPEGYSVSREKKERFSLILESASTNQTSMYLCASSSGMQGKGSPLHFGNGTRLTVT.

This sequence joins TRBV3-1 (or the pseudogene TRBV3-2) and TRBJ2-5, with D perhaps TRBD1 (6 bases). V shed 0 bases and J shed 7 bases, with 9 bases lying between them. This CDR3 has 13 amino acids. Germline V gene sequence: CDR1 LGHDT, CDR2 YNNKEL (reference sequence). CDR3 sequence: CASSQDIGGTQYF. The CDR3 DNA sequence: TGTGCCAGCAGCCAAGATATAGGGGGGACCCAGTACTTC.

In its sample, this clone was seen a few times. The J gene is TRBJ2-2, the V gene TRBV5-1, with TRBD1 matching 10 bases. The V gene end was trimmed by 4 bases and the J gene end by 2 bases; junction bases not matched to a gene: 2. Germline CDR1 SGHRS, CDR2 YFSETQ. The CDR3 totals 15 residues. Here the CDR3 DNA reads TGCGCCAGCAGCCTGACAGGGGGCAACACCGGGGAGCTGTTTTTT. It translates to CASSLTGGNTGELFF.

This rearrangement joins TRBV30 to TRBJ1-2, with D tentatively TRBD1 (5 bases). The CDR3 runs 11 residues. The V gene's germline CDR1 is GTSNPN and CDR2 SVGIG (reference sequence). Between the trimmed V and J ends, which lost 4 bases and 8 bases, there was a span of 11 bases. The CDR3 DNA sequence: TGTGCCTGGAAGCAGGGTGGCGGCTACACCTTC. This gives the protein CAWKQGGGYTF.

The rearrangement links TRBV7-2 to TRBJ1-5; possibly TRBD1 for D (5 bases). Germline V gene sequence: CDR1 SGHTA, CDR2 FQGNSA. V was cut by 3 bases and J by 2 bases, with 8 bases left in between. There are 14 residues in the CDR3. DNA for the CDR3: TGTGCCAGCAGCTTTGAAGGGGGCAATCAGCCCCAGCATTTT. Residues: CASSFEGGNQPQHF. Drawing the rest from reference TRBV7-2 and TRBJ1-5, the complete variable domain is GAGVSQSPSNKVTEKGKDVELRCDPISGHTALYWYRQSLGQGLEFLIYFQGNSAPDKSGLPSDRFSAERTGGSVSTLTIQRTQQEDSAVYLCASSFEGGNQPQHFGDGTRLSIL.

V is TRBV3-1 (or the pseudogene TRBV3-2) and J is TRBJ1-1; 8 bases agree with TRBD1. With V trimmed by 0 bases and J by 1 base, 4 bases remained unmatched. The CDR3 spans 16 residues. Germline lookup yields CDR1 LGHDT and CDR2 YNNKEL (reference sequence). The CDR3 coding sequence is TGTGCCAGCAGCCAAGAGTCAGGGGGCGAGAACACTGAAGCTTTCTTT. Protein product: CASSQESGGENTEAFF.

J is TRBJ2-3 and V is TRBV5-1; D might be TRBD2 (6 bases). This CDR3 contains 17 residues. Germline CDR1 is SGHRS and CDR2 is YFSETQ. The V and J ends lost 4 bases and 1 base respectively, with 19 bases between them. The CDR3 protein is CASSIRSLASGTDTQYF. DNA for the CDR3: TGCGCCAGCAGCATCCGATCCCTAGCGAGCGGCACAGATACGCAGTATTTT.

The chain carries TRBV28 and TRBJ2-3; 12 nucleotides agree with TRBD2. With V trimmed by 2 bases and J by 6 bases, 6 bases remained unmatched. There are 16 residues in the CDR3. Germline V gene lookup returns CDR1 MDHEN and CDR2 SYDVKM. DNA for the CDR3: TGTGCCAGCAGTTTACGGACTAGCGGGGTCGTTGATACGCAGTATTTT. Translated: CASSLRTSGVVDTQYF.

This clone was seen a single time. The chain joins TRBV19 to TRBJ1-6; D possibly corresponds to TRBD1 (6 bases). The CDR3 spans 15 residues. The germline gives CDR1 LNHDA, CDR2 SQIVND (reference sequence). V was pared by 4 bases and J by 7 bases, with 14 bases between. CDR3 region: CASSTGQKPNSPLHF. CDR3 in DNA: TGTGCCAGTAGTACTGGACAGAAACCCAATTCACCCCTCCACTTT.

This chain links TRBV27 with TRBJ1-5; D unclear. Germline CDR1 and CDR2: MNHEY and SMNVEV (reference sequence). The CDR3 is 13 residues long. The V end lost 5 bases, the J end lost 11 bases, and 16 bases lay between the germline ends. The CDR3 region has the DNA TGTGCCAGCAGTCTAGGCACCTACATGACCCAGCATTTT. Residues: CASSLGTYMTQHF.

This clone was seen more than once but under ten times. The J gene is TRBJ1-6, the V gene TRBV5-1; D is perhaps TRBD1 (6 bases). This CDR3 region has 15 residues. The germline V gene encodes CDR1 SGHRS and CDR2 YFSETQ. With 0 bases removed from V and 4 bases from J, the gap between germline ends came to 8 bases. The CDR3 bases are TGCGCCAGCAGCTTGGCGACAGGTTATAATTCACCCCTCCACTTT. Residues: CASSLATGYNSPLHF.

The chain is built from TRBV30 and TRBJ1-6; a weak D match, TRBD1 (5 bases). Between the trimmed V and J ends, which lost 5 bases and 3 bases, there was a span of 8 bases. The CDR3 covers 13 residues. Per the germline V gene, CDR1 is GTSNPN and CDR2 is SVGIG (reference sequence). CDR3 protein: CAWGQLYNSPLHF. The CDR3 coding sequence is TGTGCCTGGGGACAACTCTATAATTCACCCCTCCACTTT.

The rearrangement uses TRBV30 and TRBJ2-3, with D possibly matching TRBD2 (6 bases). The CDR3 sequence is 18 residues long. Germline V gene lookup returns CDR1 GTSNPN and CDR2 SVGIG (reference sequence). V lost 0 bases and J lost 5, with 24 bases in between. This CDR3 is CAWSVFGAGRQLEDTQYF. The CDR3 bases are TGTGCCTGGAGTGTATTCGGGGCGGGGAGGCAACTGGAAGATACGCAGTATTTT.

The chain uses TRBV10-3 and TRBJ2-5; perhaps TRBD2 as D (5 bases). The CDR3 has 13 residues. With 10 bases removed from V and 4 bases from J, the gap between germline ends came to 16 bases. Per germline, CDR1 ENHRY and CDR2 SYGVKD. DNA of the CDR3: TGTGCCACCCTAACGGAAGGAGGAGAGACCCAGTACTTC. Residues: CATLTEGGETQYF.